One sample yielded the 5 T cell receptor beta chains listed below, sequenced in a study of T-cell memory formation after mild COVID-19. TCRdb recomputed calls from the 5' RACE reads with MiXCR, one row per CDR3 protein. The table lists approximately 300,000 distinct CDR3 sequences, 15% to 20% of them singletons. Sequenced input: PBMCs or a T cell subset sorted from them (not recorded which). These receptors were taken from a young man who had mild COVID-19 (a few samples of this study predate the infection). Cell type and time point are not known.

This chain connects TRBV7-9 to TRBJ1-3, with D hard to call. This CDR3 comprises 15 residues. V lost 0 bases and J 4 bases, leaving 10 bases between the germline ends. Germline values: CDR1 SEHNR, CDR2 FQNEAQ (reference sequence). CDR3 nucleotides: TGTGCCAGCAGCTTAGCAGGAACGTGGGGAAACACCATATATTTT. This gives the protein CASSLAGTWGNTIYF.

The chain links TRBV4-1 to TRBJ1-1; a possible D gene is TRBD1 (5 bases). With 0 bases removed from V and 11 bases from J, the gap between germline ends came to 19 bases. The germline V gene has CDR1 MGHRA and CDR2 YSYEKL. The CDR3 spans 15 residues. This CDR3 is CASSQDAGPLKWAFF. Here the CDR3 DNA reads TGCGCCAGCAGCCAAGATGCGGGACCTCTAAAGTGGGCTTTCTTT.

This clonotype has a count of ten or more. The rearrangement links TRBV12-3 or TRBV12-4 to TRBJ1-1; no clear D. The germline V and J ends were trimmed by 8 bases and 0 bases, with 10 bases remaining between them. This CDR3 contains 13 residues. This CDR3 reads CASQGRLNTEAFF. The CDR3 region has the DNA TGTGCCAGCCAAGGACGCCTGAACACTGAAGCTTTCTTT.

V gene TRBV6-5 combines with J gene TRBJ2-1; 7 positions agree with TRBD1. Germline assignment: CDR1 MNHEY and CDR2 SVGAGI. The CDR3 runs to 14 residues. V was clipped by 4 bases and J by 6 bases; unmatched bases: 6. CDR3 in DNA: TGTGCCAGCAGTTCCCCCACAGGGGTCAATGAGCAGTTCTTC. The encoded protein is CASSSPTGVNEQFF.

The rearrangement joins TRBV6-5 to TRBJ2-3, with D hard to call. The CDR3 is 15 amino acids. V was pared by 7 bases and J by 1 base, with 15 bases between. The germline CDR1 and CDR2 sequences are MNHEY and SVGAGI. CDR3 coding DNA: TGTGCCAGCACTATGTCAAGGGTGGGCACAGATACGCAGTATTTT. It encodes CASTMSRVGTDTQYF.